This T cell receptor beta chain was sequenced during a study of identical twins. TCRdb ran MiXCR on the 5' RACE reads and lists one entry per CDR3 protein. The sample lists 400,000 to 500,000 distinct CDR3 sequences, approximately 17% seen once, with more than 10% in the top ten. Study-level points and caveats: Cord blood beta clonotypes present at high abundance carried fewer insertions; no such pattern appeared in memory repertoires. Where beta out-of-frame sequences were concerned, excess twin sharing was weaker.

As concerns this clonotype: Its specificity is unknown.

This CDR3 is 16 amino acids long. Trimming took 4 bases from V and 2 from J; bases not matched to a gene: 7. The chain employs TRBV12-3 or TRBV12-4 and TRBJ1-1; 10 bases map to TRBD1. The sample taken for sequencing was naive T cells sorted from blood. The sequence derives from a man aged 45-65 years in good health. For the CDR3, the DNA is TGTGCCAGCAGTTCCGGAGGGACAGGGGAAAACACTGAAGCTTTCTTT. This translates into CASSSGGTGENTEAFF.